This entry describes one T cell receptor (beta chain). This record belongs to a study of blood T cell repertoires in COVID-19. Study context: Donors in the United States, Italy and Spain gave samples during acute or convalescent COVID-19.

Only in-frame clones appear in the TCRdb table, and some are missing; sequencing was by immunoSEQ multiplex PCR. The sample consists of 150,000 to 200,000 clones, 70% to 90% of them appearing once. Germline values: CDR1 SNHLY, CDR2 FYNNEI. The CDR3 covers 14 residues. Trimming stripped 5 bases from V and 2 bases from J, with 11 bases between. Specimen: peripheral blood. J is TRBJ2-3 and V is TRBV2; D is perhaps TRBD2 (6 bases). The receptor comes from a woman of 80 years or more in a cohort sampled during active or convalescent COVID-19. The CDR3 sequence is CASSKGTSTDTQYF. DNA of the CDR3: TGTGCCAGCAGTAAAGGGACTTCCACAGATACGCAGTATTTT.